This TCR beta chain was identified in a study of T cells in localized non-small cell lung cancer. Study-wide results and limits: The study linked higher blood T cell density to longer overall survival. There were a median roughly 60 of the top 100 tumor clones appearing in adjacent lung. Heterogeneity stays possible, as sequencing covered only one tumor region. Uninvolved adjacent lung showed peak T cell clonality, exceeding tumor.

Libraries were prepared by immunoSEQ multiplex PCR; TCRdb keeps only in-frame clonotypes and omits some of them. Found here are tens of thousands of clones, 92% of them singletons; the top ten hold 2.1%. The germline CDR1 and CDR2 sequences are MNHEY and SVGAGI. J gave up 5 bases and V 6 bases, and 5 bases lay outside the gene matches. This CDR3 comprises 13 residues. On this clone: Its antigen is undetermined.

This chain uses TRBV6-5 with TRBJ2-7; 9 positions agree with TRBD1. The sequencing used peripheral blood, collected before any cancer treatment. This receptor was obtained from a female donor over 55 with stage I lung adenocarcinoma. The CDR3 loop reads CASRRTGDDEQYF. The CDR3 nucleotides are TGTGCCAGCAGGCGGACAGGGGACGACGAGCAGTACTTC.